This is a list of T cell receptor beta chains from one sample in a study of CD8 T cells in Susac syndrome. TCRdb re-called the immunoSEQ multiplex PCR reads through MiXCR, storing one row per CDR3 protein. The sample lists under 200,000 distinct CDR3 sequences, roughly 91% occurring once. The sample comprised CD4+ T cells from PBMCs. The receptor source for this set is a human donor with Susac syndrome. CDR3s include the opening cysteine and the closing phenylalanine or tryptophan.

V | CDR3
TRBV5-1 | CASSWMGIGNTIYF
TRBV7-9 | CASSPGDYEQYF
TRBV11-3 | CASSADPDENTEAFF
TRBV5-1 | CASSFAPLQPQHF
TRBV6-5 | CASSYRTSGAAGEQYF
TRBV6-1 | CASSEERLSSGNTIYF
TRBV6-4 | CASSEISGRGTYRELFF
TRBV20-1 | CSAPLLEGRYNEQFF
TRBV6-1 | CASRYNSYEQYF
TRBV6-1 | CASSESFGLAKDTQYF
TRBV2 | CASSELGLGLAETQYF
TRBV6-2/TRBV6-3 | CASSYSGGNSYEQYF
TRBV28 | CASSLAGTGGINEKLFF
TRBV20-1 | CSARALAGGSVGEQYF
TRBV9 | CASSVEGNPNEKLFF
TRBV2 | CASRKGTGTDGYTF
TRBV19 | CASTVQGAVSAFF
TRBV2 | CASRGHSTGELFF
TRBV15 | CATSRARSSYEQYF
TRBV11-2 | CASSLDRLNNQPQHF